This T cell receptor beta chain was found in a study of shared clonotypes between healthy human individuals. Study conclusions and caveats: Estimated clonotype richness was generally higher in naive than memory subsets. Rarefaction curves obtained for sorted subsets showed sequencing incomplete despite large depth.

The CDR3 is 15 amino acids. Unmatched junction bases numbered 5, after V lost 1 base and J lost 2 bases. Germline assignment: CDR1 SGHRS and CDR2 YFSETQ. A word on this clone: Its matching antigen is unknown.

In the source study's methods: Without quality scores, immunoSEQ junctional reads could not be filtered like full-length reads. Using immunoSEQ multiplex PCR, the repertoire was profiled, and TCRdb retains in-frame clones only, with some absent. V and J calls and clone size are those listed in that table; D and trimming were worked out from the DNA. Here the sample spans 1.5 million to 2.5 million clones, approximately 95% being singletons. Terminally differentiated effector memory CD45RA+ cells were excluded by CCR7 positive selection of CD45RO-negative cells. The clonotype comes from a man in his late teens or twenties in good health. The sequencing sample was made of naive CD8+ T cells sorted from blood. The chain couples TRBV5-1 to TRBJ2-7; 8 bases map to TRBD2. The CDR3 region has the DNA TGCGCCAGCAGCTTGAGTAGCGGGACAACCTACGAGCAGTACTTC. Translating gives CASSLSSGTTYEQYF.